This T cell receptor (beta chain) was sequenced during a study of radiation and T cells in renal cell carcinoma. Whole-study context: Nephrectomy followed 15 Gy stereotactic body radiation by 4 weeks. Findings and limits, study-wide: In blood, top tumor clones expanded by 2 weeks, shrinking by 4.

The time point denotes: blood 2 weeks post-SBRT. Treatment in this sample: 15 Gy SBRT to primary tumor, nephrectomy 4 weeks later. Radiation-treated patients gave blood at baseline, week 2 and week 4. As for this clone: Its antigen is as yet unknown.

Data came from immunoSEQ multiplex PCR; TCRdb stores just in-frame clones and leaves some out. Of about 150,000 clones in the sample, roughly 90% were seen once. J gave up 2 bases and V 4 bases, and 7 bases lay outside the gene matches. This CDR3 spans 16 amino acids. The V gene's germline CDR1 is SGDLS and CDR2 YYNGEE. The chain carries TRBV9 and TRBJ2-3, with 10 nucleotides matching TRBD2. Sequencing was performed on blood, taken from a patient whose treatment included radiotherapy and nephrectomy. The receptor's source is a woman between 50 and 59 years old with renal cell carcinoma. The CDR3 loop is CASSPFSGGPTDTQYF. The CDR3 DNA follows: TGTGCCAGCAGCCCTTTTAGCGGGGGGCCCACAGATACGCAGTATTTT.